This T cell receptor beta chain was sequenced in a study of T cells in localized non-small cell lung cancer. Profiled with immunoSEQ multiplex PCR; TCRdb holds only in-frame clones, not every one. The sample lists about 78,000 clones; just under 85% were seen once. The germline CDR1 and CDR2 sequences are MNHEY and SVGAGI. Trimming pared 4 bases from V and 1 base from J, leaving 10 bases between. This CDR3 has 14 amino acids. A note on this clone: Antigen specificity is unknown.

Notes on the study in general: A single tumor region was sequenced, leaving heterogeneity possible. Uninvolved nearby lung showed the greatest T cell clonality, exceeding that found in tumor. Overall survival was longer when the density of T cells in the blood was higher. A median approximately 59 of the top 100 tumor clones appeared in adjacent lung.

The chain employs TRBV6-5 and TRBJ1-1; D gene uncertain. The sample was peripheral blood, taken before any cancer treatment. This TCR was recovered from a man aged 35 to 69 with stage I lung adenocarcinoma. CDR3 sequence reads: CASSSRVGNTEAFF. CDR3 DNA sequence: TGTGCCAGCAGTTCACGAGTAGGGAACACTGAAGCTTTCTTT.